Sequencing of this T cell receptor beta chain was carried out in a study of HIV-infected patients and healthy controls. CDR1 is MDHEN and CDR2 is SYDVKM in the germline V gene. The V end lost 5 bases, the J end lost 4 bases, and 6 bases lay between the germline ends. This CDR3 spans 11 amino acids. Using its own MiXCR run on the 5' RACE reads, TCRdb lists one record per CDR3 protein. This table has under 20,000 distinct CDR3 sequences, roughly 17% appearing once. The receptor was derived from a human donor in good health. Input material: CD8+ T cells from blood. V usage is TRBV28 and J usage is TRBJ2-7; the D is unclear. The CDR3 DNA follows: TGTGCCAGCAGTCCCCGATACGAGCAGTACTTC. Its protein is CASSPRYEQYF. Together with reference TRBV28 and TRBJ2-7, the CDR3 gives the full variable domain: DVKVTQSSRYLVKRTGEKVFLECVQDMDHENMFWYRQDPGLGLRLIYFSYDVKMKEKGDIPEGYSVSREKKERFSLILESASTNQTSMYLCASSPRYEQYFGPGTRLTVT.